One sample yielded the 9 T cell receptor beta chains listed below, sequenced in a study of blood T cells in healthy people across ages. Primers used in a second PCR of roughly 6 to 11 cycles were a sample-barcoded 5' primer and a J-beta primer mix. Using its own MiXCR run on the 5' RACE reads, TCRdb lists one record per CDR3 protein. The sample holds fewer than 950,000 distinct CDR3 sequences, roughly 50% seen once. The sample consisted of blood. These receptors came from a man at least 80 years old in good health.

The gene calls are TRBV15 and TRBJ2-1, with D possibly TRBD2 on 7 matching bases. From germline, CDR1 is LNHNV and CDR2 YYDKDF (reference sequence). V was clipped by 0 bases and J by 15 bases, with 18 bases between them. The CDR3 length is 14 residues. CDR3: CATSRDLTAGARFF. DNA of the CDR3: TGTGCCACCAGCAGAGACCTTACGGCGGGGGCGCGGTTCTTC.

V and J are TRBV7-6 and TRBJ2-7, with TRBD1 as a possible D gene (6 bases). The DNA matches TRBJ2-5 better at its end, which makes the J call doubtful. The CDR3 extends over 14 amino acids. The germline V gene has CDR1 SGHVS and CDR2 FNYEAQ. CDR3 amino acids: CASSPGVPGETQYF. The CDR3 DNA reads TGTGCCAGCAGTCCAGGGGTTCCAGGAGAGACCCAGTACTTC.

This chain connects TRBV12-3 or TRBV12-4 to TRBJ2-2; D gene uncertain. The ends were cut back, 6 bases at V and 2 bases at J, with 13 bases in the middle. CDR3 size: 15 residues. As DNA, the CDR3 is TGTGCCAGCAGGAAAACAGACCTTAACACCGGGGAGCTGTTTTTT. It is translated as CASRKTDLNTGELFF.

This sequence joins TRBV10-3 and TRBJ1-2; D perhaps matches TRBD1 (5 bases). V shed 0 bases and J shed 0 bases, with 11 bases lying between them. This CDR3 is built from 16 residues. Germline CDR1 reads ENHRY; CDR2 reads SYGVKD. DNA of the CDR3: TGTGCCATCAGTGAGTCGGAAGGGGCCTCTAACTATGGCTACACCTTC. It encodes CAISESEGASNYGYTF.

This clonotype has only a few counts. The J gene is TRBJ2-7, the V gene TRBV7-9, with D possibly TRBD1 on 6 matching bases. The germline CDR1 and CDR2 sequences are SEHNR and FQNEAQ (reference sequence). CDR3 length: 16 amino acids. Trimming shortened V by 1 base and J by 3 bases, and 16 bases separated the two germline ends. The CDR3 nucleotides are TGTGCCAGCAGCTTAGGACCAGGGGCCTCCGGCTACGAGCAGTACTTC. Translated, it gives CASSLGPGASGYEQYF.

This clonotype was counted only a few times. The rearrangement links TRBV12-3 or TRBV12-4 to TRBJ1-4; D remains ambiguous. The germline V and J ends were trimmed by 6 bases and 6 bases, with 11 bases remaining between them. The CDR3 is made up of 13 amino acids. The CDR3 spells CASSLRTDEKLFF. CDR3 in DNA: TGTGCCAGCAGCCTCCGGACGGATGAAAAACTGTTTTTT.

The CDR3 DNA reads TGTGCCAGCAGCCCTCAATTAAGCGACGAGCAGTACTTC. Its translation: CASSPQLSDEQYF. The chain couples TRBV3-1 to TRBJ2-7; D is ambiguous. This CDR3 is built from 13 residues. Germline assignment: CDR1 LGHDT and CDR2 YNNKEL (reference sequence). Trimming took 4 bases from V and 5 from J, leaving 12 bases between them.

The chain uses TRBV20-1 and TRBJ1-1; 8 bases agree with TRBD1. The CDR3 length is 13 residues. V lost 5 bases to trimming and J lost 4 bases; unmatched junction nucleotides: 6. CDR1 is DFQATT, CDR2 SNEGSKA, per germline (reference sequence). The CDR3 reads CSAGGQGGTEAFF. CDR3 DNA: TGCAGTGCTGGAGGACAGGGAGGCACTGAAGCTTTCTTT.

This chain links TRBV7-2 with TRBJ1-5; D is ambiguous. This CDR3 spans 15 amino acids. Germline values: CDR1 SGHTA, CDR2 FQGNSA. V was clipped by 3 bases and J by 3 bases, with 12 bases between them. CDR3 sequence reads: CASSLIPGPNQPQHF. CDR3 DNA sequence: TGTGCCAGCAGCTTGATTCCGGGCCCCAATCAGCCCCAGCATTTT.